The T cell receptor beta chain under discussion was sequenced for a study of CD8+ T cells in alopecia areata. Study summary: Treated individuals took tofacitinib by mouth, 5 to 10 mg twice daily.

This CDR3 spans 15 amino acids. Per the germline V gene, CDR1 is SQVTM and CDR2 is ANQGSEA. V gave up 8 bases and J gave up 2 bases, with 21 bases separating them. After isolation, RNA underwent reverse transcription to generate cDNA as the sequencing template. Assay used: immunoSEQ multiplex PCR; TCRdb lists only in-frame clones, some missing. The table lists more than 110,000 clones, around 60% of them singletons. Obtained from alopecia areata patients were lesional scalp punch biopsies along with peripheral blood. This clonotype originated in a human donor with alopecia areata. V is TRBV29-1 and J is TRBJ1-2; D is perhaps TRBD1 (6 bases). The sample in question was CD4+ T cells sorted from blood, obtained at week 0. This CDR3 is CSTQNGGAQNYGYTF. The DNA for the CDR3 is TGCAGCACCCAAAATGGGGGGGCGCAAAACTATGGCTACACCTTC. Drawing the rest from reference TRBV29-1 and TRBJ1-2, the complete variable domain is SAVISQKPSRDICQRGTSLTIQCQVDSQVTMMFWYRQQPGQSLTLIATANQGSEATYESGFVIDKFPISRPNLTFSTLTVSNMSPEDSSIYLCSTQNGGAQNYGYTFGSGTRLTVV.